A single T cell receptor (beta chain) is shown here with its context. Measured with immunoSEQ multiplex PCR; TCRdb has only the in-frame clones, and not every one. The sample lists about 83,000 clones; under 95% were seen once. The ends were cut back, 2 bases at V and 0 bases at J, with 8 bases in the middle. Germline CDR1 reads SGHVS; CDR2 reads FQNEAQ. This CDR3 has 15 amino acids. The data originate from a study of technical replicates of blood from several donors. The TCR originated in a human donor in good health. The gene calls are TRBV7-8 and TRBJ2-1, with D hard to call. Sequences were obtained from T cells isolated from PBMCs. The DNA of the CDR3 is TGTGCCAGCAGCTTAAACCCAGGCTCCTACAATGAGCAGTTCTTC. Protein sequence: CASSLNPGSYNEQFF.